These 2 T cell receptor beta chains were all obtained from the same sample, sequenced in a study of cytomegalovirus exposure and HLA in healthy donors. Both 60 Vbeta primers and 13 Jbeta primers went into the PCR. Sequencing was performed with immunoSEQ multiplex PCR; in TCRdb, only in-frame clones are kept and a portion is missing. The sample includes approximately 100,000 clones, roughly 74% seen only once; the top ten take 1.5% to 2%. The source material was PBMCs. Receptors were obtained from a woman in her 40s in good health and CMV-seronegative.

This clone was picked up one time. The V and J genes are TRBV4-3 and TRBJ1-2; 10 bases line up with TRBD1. The CDR3 runs to 13 residues. Germline CDR1 and CDR2: LGHNA and YSLEER. J lost 7 bases, V lost 3 bases, and 2 bases had no gene match. The CDR3 loop reads CASSQRDRGGYTF. The CDR3 nucleotides are TGCGCCAGCAGCCAGAGGGACAGGGGTGGCTACACCTTC.

About this clone: An end of the junction differs from the germline gene, which may be a read error. The rearrangement joins TRBV10-1 to TRBJ2-7; TRBD2 is a possible D gene (6 bases). Germline V gives CDR1 WNHNN, CDR2 SYGVQD (reference sequence). This CDR3 contains 13 residues. In DNA form, the CDR3 reads TGCGTCAGCAGTAATAGCGGACGCTACGAGCAGTACTTC. Protein product: CVSSNSGRYEQYF.